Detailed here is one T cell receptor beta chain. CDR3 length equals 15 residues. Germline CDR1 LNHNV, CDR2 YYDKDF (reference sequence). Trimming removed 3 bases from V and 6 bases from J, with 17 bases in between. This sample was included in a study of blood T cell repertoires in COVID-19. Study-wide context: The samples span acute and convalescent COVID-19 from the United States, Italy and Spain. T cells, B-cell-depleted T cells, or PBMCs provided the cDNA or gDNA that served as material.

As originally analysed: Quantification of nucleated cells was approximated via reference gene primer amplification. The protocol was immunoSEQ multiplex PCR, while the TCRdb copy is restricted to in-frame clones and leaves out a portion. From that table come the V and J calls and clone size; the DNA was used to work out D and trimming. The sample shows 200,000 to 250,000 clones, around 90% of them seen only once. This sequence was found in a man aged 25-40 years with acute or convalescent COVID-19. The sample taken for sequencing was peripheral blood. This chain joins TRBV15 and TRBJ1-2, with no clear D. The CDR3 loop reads CATSSSLQRRDGYTF. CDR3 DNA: TGTGCCACCAGCAGCTCACTCCAAAGGCGGGATGGCTACACCTTC.